This T cell receptor (beta chain) stems from a study of spatial heterogeneity in lung cancer. As for the study in general: Sequence detection consistently recorded a greater number of beta-chain than alpha-chain sequences.

CDR3 length: 16 residues. Germline V gives CDR1 KGHDR, CDR2 SFDVKD. The V and J ends lost 9 bases and 7 bases, in that order; junction bases with no gene match: 15. This clonotype appeared many times. Every TCR cDNA molecule bore a unique molecular identifier. TCRdb used MiXCR to reprocess the 5' RACE reads, holding one entry per CDR3 protein. Among 3,800 or so distinct CDR3 sequences, 2.5% to 3% were seen once, and the ten largest hold roughly an eighth. Time point here: sample taken at primary tumor resection. Donors were under 90 untreated early-stage non-small cell lung cancer patients. Researchers sequenced whole RNA taken from tumor, nontumor lung or frozen PBMC without sorting.

The chain couples TRBV24-1 to TRBJ2-1; 9 bases are shared with TRBD2. The starting material was normal lung tissue next to the tumor, obtained at surgery. This TCR derives from a female donor with early-stage non-small cell lung cancer. CDR3: CATGGLGGGARNEQFF. DNA for the CDR3: TGTGCCACCGGGGGATTGGGCGGGGGGGCGAGGAATGAGCAGTTCTTC.